Below are 17 T cell receptor beta chains sequenced from a single sample in a study of T cells in Graves' hyperthyroidism and ophthalmopathy. RNA transcripts served as the template for amplifying TCR beta CDR3 regions. A first-round RT-PCR of the TCR CDR3 used the HTBI primer set. Via MiXCR, TCRdb re-called the multiplex PCR reads, giving one row per CDR3 protein. The sample records under 400,000 distinct CDR3 sequences, around 16% being singletons. The sample taken for sequencing was blood. Receptors were obtained from a man aged 30 to 39 with Graves' hyperthyroidism.

V gene TRBV19 combines with J gene TRBJ2-5, with D perhaps TRBD2 (6 bases). V lost 6 bases to trimming and J lost 2 bases, with 16 bases between them. This CDR3 spans 15 amino acids. Germline loops: CDR1 LNHDA, CDR2 SQIVND (reference sequence). CDR3 DNA: TGTGCCAGTAGCCGGACCGACCTAGCGCAAGAGACCCAGTACTTC. It encodes CASSRTDLAQETQYF. Full variable domain (missing parts from reference TRBV19 and TRBJ2-5): DGGITQSPKYLFRKEGQNVTLSCEQNLNHDAMYWYRQDPGQGLRLIYYSQIVNDFQKGDIAEGYSVSREKKESFPLTVTSAQKNPTAFYLCASSRTDLAQETQYFGPGTRLLVL.

In this sample, this clonotype turned up a few times. This rearrangement joins TRBV7-6 to TRBJ2-2; D is unclear. With 0 bases removed from V and 1 base from J, the gap between germline ends came to 9 bases. This CDR3 has 16 residues. Germline CDR1 SGHVS, CDR2 FNYEAQ. CDR3 in DNA: TGTGCCAGCAGCTTAGCTGGTGGGGTGAACACCGGGGAGCTGTTTTTT. It translates to CASSLAGGVNTGELFF.

This clonotype was seen more than once but under ten times. The V and J genes are TRBV4-1 and TRBJ1-1; TRBD1 is a possible D gene (6 bases). Trimming took off 4 bases at V and 0 bases at J, with 12 bases between the two ends. The germline gives CDR1 MGHRA, CDR2 YSYEKL. CDR3 size: 15 residues. CDR3 amino acids: CASSPPGHLNTEAFF. The CDR3 DNA sequence: TGCGCCAGCAGCCCACCGGGACACCTGAACACTGAAGCTTTCTTT.

This clonotype was seen many times. The chain uses TRBV20-1 and TRBJ2-7; D possibly uses TRBD1 or TRBD2 (5 bases each). Germline-derived CDR1 and CDR2 are DFQATT and SNEGSKA (reference sequence). The CDR3 consists of 12 residues. V dropped 2 bases and J dropped 6 bases, with 11 bases sitting between them. The CDR3 here is CSARRDRAEQYF. CDR3 bases: TGCAGTGCTAGACGGGACCGAGCCGAGCAGTACTTC.

This clonotype was counted at least ten times. The chain combines TRBV12-3 or TRBV12-4 with TRBJ2-3; 7 bases are shared with TRBD2. J was trimmed by 0 bases and V by 6 bases; bases with no gene match: 6. There are 15 residues in the CDR3. Written as DNA, the CDR3 is TGTGCCAGCAGGTTGCGGGAGTTGAGCACAGATACGCAGTATTTT. Its translation: CASRLRELSTDTQYF.

This clonotype was seen repeatedly, ten times or more. The chain links TRBV2 to TRBJ2-7; the D gene is possibly TRBD2 (6 bases). The V and J ends lost 7 bases and 4 bases respectively, with 17 bases between them. Germline V lookup: CDR1 SNHLY, CDR2 FYNNEI. This CDR3 is 14 amino acids long. The CDR3 region has the DNA TGTGCCAGCAAGGAGAGGTTCGGGACTTACGAGCAGTACTTC. This codes for CASKERFGTYEQYF. Drawing the rest from reference TRBV2 and TRBJ2-7, the complete variable domain is EPEVTQTPSHQVTQMGQEVILRCVPISNHLYFYWYRQILGQKVEFLVSFYNNEISEKSEIFDDQFSVERPDGSNFTLKIRSTKLEDSAMYFCASKERFGTYEQYFGPGTRLTVT.

This clonotype was counted at least ten times. This sequence joins TRBV20-1 and TRBJ2-1; D is uncertain. This CDR3 has 14 residues. The V gene's germline CDR1 is DFQATT and CDR2 SNEGSKA (reference sequence). Trimming removed 5 bases at V and 10 bases at J, with 21 bases between. This CDR3 is CSAWPTGRFVEQFF. For the CDR3, the DNA is TGCAGTGCTTGGCCAACTGGGCGATTCGTAGAGCAGTTCTTC.

This clonotype has ten or more counts. The chain carries TRBV30 and TRBJ1-5; the D is unclear. The germline V and J ends were trimmed by 2 bases and 0 bases, with 23 bases remaining between them. CDR3 length: 19 amino acids. Germline CDR1 GTSNPN, CDR2 SVGIG (reference sequence). CDR3 coding DNA: TGTGCCTGGAGTCCGGGGTTGGCGCGGACTTTATATAGCAATCAGCCCCAGCATTTT. This translates into CAWSPGLARTLYSNQPQHF.

V gene TRBV19 combines with J gene TRBJ2-7; the D call may be TRBD1 or TRBD2 (6 bases each). The CDR3 loop spans 15 amino acids. The germline V and J ends were trimmed by 4 bases and 0 bases, with 13 bases remaining between them. CDR1 and CDR2 from the germline V gene are LNHDA and SQIVND (reference sequence). The CDR3 nucleotides read TGTGCCAGTAGTAGACAACAGGGACTCTCCTACGAGCAGTACTTC. Translated: CASSRQQGLSYEQYF.

There are many counts of this clonotype. V usage is TRBV28 and J usage is TRBJ1-1; 9 nucleotides match TRBD1. Trimming took 5 bases from V and 4 from J; bases not matched to a gene: 8. This CDR3 is 15 amino acids long. CDR1 and CDR2 (germline): MDHEN, SYDVKM. The CDR3 sequence: CASSNSGQGITEAFF. DNA of the CDR3: TGTGCCAGCAGTAACTCCGGACAGGGGATCACTGAAGCTTTCTTT.

This rearrangement joins TRBV28 to TRBJ2-3; 9 positions agree with TRBD2. V gave up 2 bases and J gave up 0 bases; unmatched junction bases: 9. Looked up from germline, CDR1 is MDHEN and CDR2 is SYDVKM. The CDR3 extends over 18 amino acids. As DNA, the CDR3 is TGTGCCAGCAGTTTAGGCCCCGATAGCGGGGGAAGCACAGATACGCAGTATTTT. Protein product: CASSLGPDSGGSTDTQYF.

This chain links TRBV11-2 with TRBJ2-7; D gene ambiguous. V gave up 2 bases and J gave up 4 bases, with 27 bases separating them. The germline CDR1 and CDR2 sequences are SGHAT and FQNNGV. CDR3 length equals 19 residues. The CDR3 DNA sequence: TGTGCCAGCAGCTTATTACCAGAAATGGAAGGCTATAACCTTTACGAGCAGTACTTC. As protein: CASSLLPEMEGYNLYEQYF.

In DNA form, the CDR3 reads TGCGCCAGCAGCTTACTCGGGACAAAAGAGACCCAGTACTTC. Translated, it gives CASSLLGTKETQYF. The V call is TRBV5-1, the J call TRBJ2-5, with D perhaps matching TRBD1 (6 bases). Deletions cut 2 bases from V and 3 bases from J, with 11 bases between. Germline V gene lookup returns CDR1 SGHRS and CDR2 YFSETQ. This CDR3 has 14 residues.

This chain joins TRBV5-4 and TRBJ2-1; 8 bases match TRBD2. CDR3 length: 13 amino acids. The junction had 4 bases not matched to a gene; V was cut back by 3 bases and J by 8 bases. Germline loops: CDR1 SGHNT, CDR2 YYREEE (reference sequence). CDR3 in DNA: TGTGCCAGCAGCTCCGGGACTAGGGATGAGCAGTTCTTC. The encoded protein is CASSSGTRDEQFF.

This clonotype was seen ten or more times. The chain is built from TRBV20-1 and TRBJ2-3; 7 bases match TRBD1. The germline gives CDR1 DFQATT, CDR2 SNEGSKA (reference sequence). The CDR3 has 15 amino acids. V shed 3 bases and J 6 bases; nucleotides not matched to a gene: 12. Written as DNA, the CDR3 is TGCAGTGCTAGTTCGCGGACAGGCCGGTCGGATACGCAGTATTTT. Amino acid sequence: CSASSRTGRSDTQYF.

This clonotype has just a few counts. The V gene is TRBV6-1, the J gene TRBJ2-2; no clear D gene. The CDR3 has 15 residues. Trimming shortened V by 3 bases and J by 5 bases, and 13 bases separated the two germline ends. Germline values: CDR1 MNHNS, CDR2 SASEGT. As DNA, the CDR3 is TGTGCCAGCAGTGATCTTTGGAGAGAGACCGGGGAGCTGTTTTTT. Translating gives CASSDLWRETGELFF.

This clonotype was seen repeatedly, ten times or more. The chain couples TRBV6-2 or TRBV6-3 to TRBJ2-7; possible D gene TRBD2, 5 bases. CDR1 is MNHEY, CDR2 SVGEGT, per germline. V lost 8 bases to trimming and J lost 2 bases, with 16 bases between them. The CDR3 length is 14 residues. The CDR3 DNA reads as TGTGCCAGCGGTTTGGCGGGCGTGGCCTACGAGCAGTACTTC. Amino acids: CASGLAGVAYEQYF.